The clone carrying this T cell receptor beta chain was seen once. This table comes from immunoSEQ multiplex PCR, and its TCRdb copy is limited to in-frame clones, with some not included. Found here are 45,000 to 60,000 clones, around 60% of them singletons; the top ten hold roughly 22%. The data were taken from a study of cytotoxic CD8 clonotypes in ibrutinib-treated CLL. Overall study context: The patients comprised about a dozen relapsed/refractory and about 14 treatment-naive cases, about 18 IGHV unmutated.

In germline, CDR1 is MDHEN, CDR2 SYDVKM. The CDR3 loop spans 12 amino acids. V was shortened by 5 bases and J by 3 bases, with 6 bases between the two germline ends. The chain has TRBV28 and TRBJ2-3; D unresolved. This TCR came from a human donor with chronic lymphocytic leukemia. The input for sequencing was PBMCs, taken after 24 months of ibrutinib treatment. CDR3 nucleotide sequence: TGTGCCAGCAGTCTTCGAACAGATACGCAGTATTTT. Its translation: CASSLRTDTQYF.